Below, one TCR beta chain is given with its context. In the authors' workflow: It was from reference gene primer amplification that nucleated cell counts were estimated. The table came from immunoSEQ multiplex PCR; TCRdb's copy has only in-frame clones and leaves some out. V, J and clone size are those of that table, while D and trimming were read from the DNA. The sample holds a few hundred thousand clones; more than 65% are singletons and the top ten take about 1.5%. The CDR3 is 12 amino acids. Trimming removed 1 base at V and 7 bases at J, with 8 bases between. Germline CDR1 reads SNHLY; CDR2 reads FYNNEI. This record comes from a study of blood T cell repertoires in COVID-19. The wider study: The samples span acute and convalescent COVID-19 from the United States, Italy and Spain. From T cells, B-cell-depleted T cells, or PBMCs came the material, which was cDNA or gDNA.

The clonotype was recovered from a woman between 35 and 50 years old who had recovered from COVID-19. V gene TRBV2 combines with J gene TRBJ2-7; D gene uncertain. Material: peripheral blood. In DNA, the CDR3 is TGTGCCAGCAGTGAAGACACCTTGGAGCAGTACTTC. This gives the protein CASSEDTLEQYF.